Presented here are 3 T cell receptor beta chains from one specimen sequenced in a study of blood T cell repertoires in COVID-19. The repertoire was sequenced with immunoSEQ multiplex PCR; TCRdb's copy has only in-frame clones and lacks some. The sample contains roughly 190,000 clones, approximately 89% of which appear only once. The sample comprised peripheral blood. These receptors originate from a man aged 65-85 years with acute or convalescent COVID-19.

The chain joins TRBV2 to TRBJ1-5, with 8 bases that match TRBD1. The germline V gene has CDR1 SNHLY and CDR2 FYNNEI. The CDR3 has 15 amino acids. With 3 bases clipped from V and 3 bases from J, the junction kept 4 bases outside the gene matches. CDR3 coding DNA: TGTGCCAGCAGTGACGGCAGGGGGCACAATCAGCCCCAGCATTTT. It translates to CASSDGRGHNQPQHF.

The chain is built from TRBV6-2 or TRBV6-3 and TRBJ2-1; possibly TRBD2 for D (6 bases). Germline V gene lookup returns CDR1 MNHEY and CDR2 SVGEGT. V lost 4 bases and J lost 9, with 13 bases in between. This CDR3 has 13 residues. DNA for the CDR3: TGTGCCAGCAGTTTAGTAGCGGTTATTGAGCAGTTCTTC. Its translation: CASSLVAVIEQFF.

This CDR3 is CASSPGEGGTDTQYF. The DNA of the CDR3 is TGTGCCAGCTCACCAGGGGAGGGTGGAACAGATACGCAGTATTTT. V and J are TRBV18 and TRBJ2-3, with 7 bases lining up with TRBD2. CDR1 and CDR2 from the germline V gene are KGHSH and LQKENI. CDR3 length: 15 residues. Trimming removed 2 bases from V and 3 bases from J; junction bases left unmatched: 5.